This entry describes one T cell receptor beta chain. It was into CD45RA+ naive and CD45RA-negative memory subsets that the CD4+ cells were split. Produced via immunoSEQ multiplex PCR; TCRdb's table is partial and in-frame only. The sample lists 640,000 or so clones, around 72% occurring once. This entry belongs to a study of shared clonotypes between healthy human individuals. This CDR3 contains 13 residues. With 9 bases clipped from V and 4 bases from J, the junction kept 7 bases outside the gene matches. CDR1 is SGHAT and CDR2 is FQNNGV in the germline V gene. This TCR was recovered from a woman in her 30s in good health. The V gene is TRBV11-2, the J gene TRBJ1-2; 8 nucleotides agree with TRBD1. The sequenced sample was memory CD4+ T cells sorted from blood. As to subset: CD45RA-negative fraction. In DNA form, the CDR3 reads TGTGCCAGAGAACAGGGGGACGGCTATGGCTACACCTTC. This translates into CAREQGDGYGYTF.